The source of this TCR beta chain is a study of radiation and T cells in renal cell carcinoma. Assay used: immunoSEQ multiplex PCR; TCRdb lists only in-frame clones, some missing. The sample consists of about 130,000 clones, 81% of them appearing once. This clone was counted between two and nine times. Trimming pared 7 bases from V and 8 bases from J, leaving 18 bases between. Germline V gene data show CDR1 as LNHDA and CDR2 as SQIVND (reference sequence). The CDR3 totals 14 residues. As to time point: blood 2 weeks post-SBRT. Treatment reported: 15 Gy SBRT to primary tumor, nephrectomy 4 weeks later. This renal cell carcinoma was of the clear cell type.

The sequence came from a man aged 50-60 years with renal cell carcinoma. The gene calls are TRBV19 and TRBJ2-1; possible D gene TRBD1, 6 bases. The sequencing here drew on blood, taken from a patient whose treatment included radiotherapy and nephrectomy. This CDR3 is CASKRPGESDEQFF. The CDR3 DNA follows: TGTGCCAGTAAGAGGCCAGGGGAGAGCGATGAGCAGTTCTTC.